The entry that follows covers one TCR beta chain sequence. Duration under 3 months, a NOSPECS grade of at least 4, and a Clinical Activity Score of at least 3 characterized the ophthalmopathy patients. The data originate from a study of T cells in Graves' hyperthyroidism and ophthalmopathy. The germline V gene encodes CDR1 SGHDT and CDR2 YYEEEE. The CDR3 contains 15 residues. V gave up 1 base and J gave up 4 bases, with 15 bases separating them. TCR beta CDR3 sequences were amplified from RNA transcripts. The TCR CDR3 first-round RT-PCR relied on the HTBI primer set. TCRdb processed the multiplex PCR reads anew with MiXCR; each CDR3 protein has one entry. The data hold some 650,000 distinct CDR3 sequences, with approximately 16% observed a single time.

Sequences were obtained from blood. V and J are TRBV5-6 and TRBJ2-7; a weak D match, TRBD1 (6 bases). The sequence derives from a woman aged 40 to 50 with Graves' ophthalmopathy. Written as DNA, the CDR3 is TGTGCCAGCAGCTTGAGGGGGTTATGGACTTACGAGCAGTACTTC. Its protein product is CASSLRGLWTYEQYF.